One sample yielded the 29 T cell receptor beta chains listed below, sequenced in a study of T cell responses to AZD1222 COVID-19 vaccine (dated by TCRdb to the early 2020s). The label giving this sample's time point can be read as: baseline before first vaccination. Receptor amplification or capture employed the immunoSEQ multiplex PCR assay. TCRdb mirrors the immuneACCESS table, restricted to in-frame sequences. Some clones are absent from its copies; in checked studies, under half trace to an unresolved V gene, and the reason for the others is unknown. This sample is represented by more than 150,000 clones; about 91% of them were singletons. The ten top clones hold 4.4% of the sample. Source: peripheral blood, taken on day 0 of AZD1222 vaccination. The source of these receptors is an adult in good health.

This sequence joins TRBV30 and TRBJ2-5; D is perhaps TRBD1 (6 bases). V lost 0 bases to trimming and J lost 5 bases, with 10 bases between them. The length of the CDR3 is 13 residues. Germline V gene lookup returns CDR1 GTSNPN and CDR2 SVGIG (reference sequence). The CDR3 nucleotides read TGTGCCTGGAGTGTAAACAGGGCGGAGACCCAGTACTTC. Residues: CAWSVNRAETQYF. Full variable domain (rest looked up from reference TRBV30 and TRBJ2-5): SQTIHQWPATLVQPVGSPLSLECTVEGTSNPNLYWYRQAAGRGLQLLFYSVGIGQISSEVPQNLSASRPQDRQFILSSKKLLLSDSGFYLCAWSVNRAETQYFGPGTRLLVL.

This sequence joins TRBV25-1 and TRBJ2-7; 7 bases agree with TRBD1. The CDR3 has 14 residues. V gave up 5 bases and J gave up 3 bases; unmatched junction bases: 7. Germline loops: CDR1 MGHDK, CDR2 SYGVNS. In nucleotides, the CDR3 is TGTGCCAGCAGTAGGGGGCCCCCGGGCTACGAGCAGTACTTC. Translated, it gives CASSRGPPGYEQYF.

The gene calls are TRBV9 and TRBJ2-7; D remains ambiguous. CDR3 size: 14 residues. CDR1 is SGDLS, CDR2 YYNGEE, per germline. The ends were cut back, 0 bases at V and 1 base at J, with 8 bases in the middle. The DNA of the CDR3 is TGTGCCAGCAGCGTAGAGTCCCGATCCTACGAGCAGTACTTC. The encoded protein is CASSVESRSYEQYF.

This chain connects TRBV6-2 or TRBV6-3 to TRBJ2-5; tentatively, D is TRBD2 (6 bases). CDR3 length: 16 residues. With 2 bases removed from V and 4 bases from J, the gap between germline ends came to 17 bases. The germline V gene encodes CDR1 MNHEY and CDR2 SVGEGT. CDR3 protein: CASSYPRGRSGETQYF. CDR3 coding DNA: TGTGCCAGCAGTTACCCAAGGGGACGTAGCGGAGAGACCCAGTACTTC.

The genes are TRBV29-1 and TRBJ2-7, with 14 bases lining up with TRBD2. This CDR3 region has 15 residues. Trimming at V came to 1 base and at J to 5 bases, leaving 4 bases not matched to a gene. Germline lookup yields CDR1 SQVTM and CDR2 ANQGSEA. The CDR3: CSVEVGLAGGDEQYF. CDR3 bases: TGCAGCGTTGAAGTCGGACTAGCGGGAGGAGACGAGCAGTACTTC.

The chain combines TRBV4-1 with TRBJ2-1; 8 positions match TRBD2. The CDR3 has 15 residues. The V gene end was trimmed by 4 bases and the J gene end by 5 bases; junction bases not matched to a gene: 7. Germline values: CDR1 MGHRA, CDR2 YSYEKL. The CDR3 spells CASSPPGLGDNEQFF. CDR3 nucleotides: TGCGCCAGCAGCCCTCCGGGACTAGGGGACAATGAGCAGTTCTTC.

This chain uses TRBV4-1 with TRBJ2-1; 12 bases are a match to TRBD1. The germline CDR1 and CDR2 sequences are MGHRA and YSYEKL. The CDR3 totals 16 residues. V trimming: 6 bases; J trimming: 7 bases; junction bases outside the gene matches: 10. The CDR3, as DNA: TGCGCCAGCAGGCCGGGAGGGACAGGGGGCCGGAATGAGCAGTTCTTC. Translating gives CASRPGGTGGRNEQFF.

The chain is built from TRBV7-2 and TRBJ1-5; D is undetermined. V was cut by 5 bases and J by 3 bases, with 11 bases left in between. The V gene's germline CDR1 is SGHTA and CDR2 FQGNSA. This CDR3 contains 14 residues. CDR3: CASSLSRNNQPQHF. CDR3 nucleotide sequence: TGTGCCAGCAGCCTCAGCCGCAACAATCAGCCCCAGCATTTT.

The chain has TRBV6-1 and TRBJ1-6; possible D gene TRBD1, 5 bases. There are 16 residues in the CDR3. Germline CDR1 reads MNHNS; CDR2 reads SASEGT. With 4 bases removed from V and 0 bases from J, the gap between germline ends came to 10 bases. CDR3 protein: CASSGRQYSYNSPLHF. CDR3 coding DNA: TGTGCCAGCAGTGGCCGACAGTACTCCTATAATTCACCCCTCCACTTT.

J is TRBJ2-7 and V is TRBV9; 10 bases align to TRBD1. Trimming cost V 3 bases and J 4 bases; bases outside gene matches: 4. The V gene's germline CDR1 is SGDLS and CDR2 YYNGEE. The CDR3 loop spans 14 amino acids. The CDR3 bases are TGTGCCAGCAGCGCGACAGGGGGCTGGTACGAGCAGTACTTC. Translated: CASSATGGWYEQYF.

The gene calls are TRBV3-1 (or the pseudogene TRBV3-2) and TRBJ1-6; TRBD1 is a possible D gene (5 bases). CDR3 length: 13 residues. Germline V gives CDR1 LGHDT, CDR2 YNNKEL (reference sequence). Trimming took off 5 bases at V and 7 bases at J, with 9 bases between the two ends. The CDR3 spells CASSEGANSPLHF. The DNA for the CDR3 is TGTGCCAGCAGCGAAGGGGCCAATTCACCCCTCCACTTT.

As DNA, the CDR3 is TGTGCTAGTGGTCCACCAGGGGCTGGGGGTGAAGCTTTCTTT. Amino acids: CASGPPGAGGEAFF. The chain links TRBV12-5 to TRBJ1-1, with a tentative D call TRBD1 (6 bases). Germline CDR1 reads LGHNT; CDR2 reads FRNRAP. This CDR3 region has 14 residues. V was shortened by 5 bases and J by 7 bases, with 17 bases between the two germline ends.

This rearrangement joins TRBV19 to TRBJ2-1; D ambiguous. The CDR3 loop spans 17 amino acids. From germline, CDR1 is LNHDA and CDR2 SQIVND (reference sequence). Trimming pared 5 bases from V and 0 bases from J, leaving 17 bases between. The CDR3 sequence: CASSPRSFSSSYNEQFF. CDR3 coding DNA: TGTGCCAGTAGTCCCCGGTCGTTCAGTAGCTCCTACAATGAGCAGTTCTTC.

CDR3 residues: CAITQDRVNKLFF. The CDR3, as DNA: TGTGCCATCACGCAAGACAGGGTCAACAAACTGTTTTTT. This chain connects TRBV2 to TRBJ1-4; 7 bases are a match to TRBD1. Germline trimming cut 10 bases from V and 11 bases from J; bases unmatched to any gene: 13. CDR1 and CDR2 from the germline V gene are SNHLY and FYNNEI. The CDR3 spans 13 residues. The variable domain in full, with the rest retrieved from reference TRBV2 and TRBJ1-4, is EPEVTQTPSHQVTQMGQEVILRCVPISNHLYFYWYRQILGQKVEFLVSFYNNEISEKSEIFDDQFSVERPDGSNFTLKIRSTKLEDSAMYFCAITQDRVNKLFFGSGTQLSVL.

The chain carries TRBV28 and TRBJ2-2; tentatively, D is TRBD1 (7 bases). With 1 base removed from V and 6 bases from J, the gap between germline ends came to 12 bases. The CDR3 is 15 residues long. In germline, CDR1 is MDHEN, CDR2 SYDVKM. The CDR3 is CASSLSGRGAGELFF. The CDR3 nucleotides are TGTGCCAGCAGTTTATCGGGCAGGGGGGCCGGGGAGCTGTTTTTT.

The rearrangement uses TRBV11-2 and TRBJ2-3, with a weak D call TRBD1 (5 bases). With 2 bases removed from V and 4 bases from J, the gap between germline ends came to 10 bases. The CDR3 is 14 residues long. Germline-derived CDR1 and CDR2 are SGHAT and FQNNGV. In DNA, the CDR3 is TGTGCCAGCAGCTTAACCGCAGGGCCAGATACGCAGTATTTT. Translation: CASSLTAGPDTQYF.

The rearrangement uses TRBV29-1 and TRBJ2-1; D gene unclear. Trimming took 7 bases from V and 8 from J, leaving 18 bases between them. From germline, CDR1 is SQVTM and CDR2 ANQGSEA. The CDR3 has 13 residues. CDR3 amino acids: CSATPWPSDEQFF. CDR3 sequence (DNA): TGCAGCGCCACCCCTTGGCCGTCCGATGAGCAGTTCTTC.

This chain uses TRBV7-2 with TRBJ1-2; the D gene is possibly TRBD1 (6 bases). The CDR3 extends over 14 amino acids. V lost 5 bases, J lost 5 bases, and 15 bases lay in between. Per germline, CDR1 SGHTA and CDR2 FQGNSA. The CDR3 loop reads CASSLTTGKYGYTF. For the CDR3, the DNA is TGTGCCAGCAGCCTGACTACAGGGAAATATGGCTACACCTTC.

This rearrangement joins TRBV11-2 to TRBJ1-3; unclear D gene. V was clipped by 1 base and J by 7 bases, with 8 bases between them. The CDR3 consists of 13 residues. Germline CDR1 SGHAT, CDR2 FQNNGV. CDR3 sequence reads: CASSLVAGNTIYF. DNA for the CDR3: TGTGCCAGCAGCTTAGTGGCGGGGAACACCATATATTTT. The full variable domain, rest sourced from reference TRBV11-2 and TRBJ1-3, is EAGVAQSPRYKIIEKRQSVAFWCNPISGHATLYWYQQILGQGPKLLIQFQNNGVVDDSQLPKDRFSAERLKGVDSTLKIQPAKLEDSAVYLCASSLVAGNTIYFGEGSWLTVV.

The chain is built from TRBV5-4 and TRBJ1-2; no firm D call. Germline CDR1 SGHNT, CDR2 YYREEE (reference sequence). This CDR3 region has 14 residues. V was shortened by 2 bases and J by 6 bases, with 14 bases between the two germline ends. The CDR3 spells CASSFVETANGYTF. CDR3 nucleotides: TGTGCCAGCAGCTTTGTGGAGACGGCCAATGGCTACACCTTC.

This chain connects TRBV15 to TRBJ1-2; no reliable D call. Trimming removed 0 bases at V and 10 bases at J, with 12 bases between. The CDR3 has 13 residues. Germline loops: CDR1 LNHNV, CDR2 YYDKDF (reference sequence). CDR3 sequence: CATSREAPRDYTF. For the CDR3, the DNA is TGTGCCACCAGCAGAGAGGCACCTCGGGACTACACCTTC. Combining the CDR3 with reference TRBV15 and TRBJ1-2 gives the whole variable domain DAMVIQNPRYQVTQFGKPVTLSCSQTLNHNVMYWYQQKSSQAPKLLFHYYDKDFNNEADTPDNFQSRRPNTSFCFLDIRSPGLGDTAMYLCATSREAPRDYTFGSGTRLTVV.

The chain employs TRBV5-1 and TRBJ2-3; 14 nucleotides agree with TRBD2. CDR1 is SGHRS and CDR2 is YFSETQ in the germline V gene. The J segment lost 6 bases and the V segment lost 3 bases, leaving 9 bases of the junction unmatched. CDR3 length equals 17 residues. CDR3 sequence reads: CASSSGLAGGKLDTQYF. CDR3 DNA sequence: TGCGCCAGCAGCTCCGGACTAGCGGGAGGAAAATTGGATACGCAGTATTTT.

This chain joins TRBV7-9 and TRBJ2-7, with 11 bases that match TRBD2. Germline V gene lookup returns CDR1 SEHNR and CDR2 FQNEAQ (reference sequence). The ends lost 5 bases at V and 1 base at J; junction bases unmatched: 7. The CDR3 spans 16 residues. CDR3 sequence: CASSPTSGRTSYEQYF. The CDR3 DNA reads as TGTGCCAGCAGCCCTACTAGCGGGAGAACTTCCTACGAGCAGTACTTC.

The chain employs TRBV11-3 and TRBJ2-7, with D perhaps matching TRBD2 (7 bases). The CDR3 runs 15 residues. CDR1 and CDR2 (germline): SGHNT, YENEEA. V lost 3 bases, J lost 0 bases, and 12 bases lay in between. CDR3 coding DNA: TGTGCCAGCAGCTTGGGGGCTAGCGGCTCCTACGAGCAGTACTTC. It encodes CASSLGASGSYEQYF.

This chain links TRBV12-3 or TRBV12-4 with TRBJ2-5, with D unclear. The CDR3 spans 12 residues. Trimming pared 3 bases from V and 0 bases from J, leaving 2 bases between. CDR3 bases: TGTGCCAGCAGTTTCTACCAAGAGACCCAGTACTTC. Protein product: CASSFYQETQYF.

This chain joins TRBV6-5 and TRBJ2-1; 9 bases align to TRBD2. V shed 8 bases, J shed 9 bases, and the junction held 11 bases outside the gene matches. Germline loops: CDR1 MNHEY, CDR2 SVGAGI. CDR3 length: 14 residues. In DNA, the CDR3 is TGTGCCAGCGGCGGGGGTAGCGGGAGAGGTGAGCAGTTCTTC. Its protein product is CASGGGSGRGEQFF.

CDR3 sequence (DNA): TGCGCCAGCAGCCAAGACCCCTCAGGGGATGGCTACACCTTC. Translating gives CASSQDPSGDGYTF. V usage is TRBV4-1 and J usage is TRBJ1-2, with a possible D match to TRBD1 (6 bases). CDR3 size: 14 residues. From germline, CDR1 is MGHRA and CDR2 YSYEKL. Deletions cut 0 bases from V and 6 bases from J, with 11 bases between.

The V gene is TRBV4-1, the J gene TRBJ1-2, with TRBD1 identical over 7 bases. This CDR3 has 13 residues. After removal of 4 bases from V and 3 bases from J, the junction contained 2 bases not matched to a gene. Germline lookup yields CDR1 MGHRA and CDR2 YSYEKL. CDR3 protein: CASSPDRDYGYTF. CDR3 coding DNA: TGCGCCAGCAGCCCCGACAGGGACTATGGCTACACCTTC.

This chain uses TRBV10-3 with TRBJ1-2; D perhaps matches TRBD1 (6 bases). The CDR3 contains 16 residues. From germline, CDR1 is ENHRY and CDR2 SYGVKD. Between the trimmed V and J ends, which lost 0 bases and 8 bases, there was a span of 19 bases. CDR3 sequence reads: CAISESAVRGTGGYTF. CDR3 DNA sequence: TGTGCCATCAGTGAGTCGGCCGTTCGGGGCACAGGGGGCTACACCTTC.